The 8 T cell receptor beta chains below come from one sample, sequenced in a study of blood T cell repertoires in COVID-19. Generated by immunoSEQ multiplex PCR, the TCRdb table keeps only in-frame clones and is missing some. The sample lists some 130,000 clones; roughly 83% were seen once. Sequencing input: PBMCs or T cells enriched from blood (not recorded which). Receptors originate from a man aged 35-49 years with acute COVID-19.

This chain joins TRBV30 and TRBJ2-1, with 14 positions matching TRBD2. Germline lookup yields CDR1 GTSNPN and CDR2 SVGIG (reference sequence). The CDR3 covers 15 residues. The trim removed 3 bases at V and 7 bases at J, leaving 5 bases unmatched. CDR3 sequence (DNA): TGTGCCTGGAGCGCCGGGACTAGCGGGGGAAATGAGCAGTTCTTC. This codes for CAWSAGTSGGNEQFF.

The V call is TRBV24-1, the J call TRBJ2-7; 9 bases are a match to TRBD1. CDR1 is KGHDR, CDR2 SFDVKD, per germline. Unmatched junction bases numbered 14, after V lost 4 bases and J lost 5 bases. The CDR3 has 17 amino acids. The CDR3 is CATSDAKTYRGRHEQYF. Written as DNA, the CDR3 is TGTGCCACCAGTGACGCCAAAACTTACAGGGGGCGTCACGAGCAGTACTTC.

The CDR3 reads CASSLTGYNEQFF. CDR3 in DNA: TGTGCCAGCAGCTTGACGGGCTACAATGAGCAGTTCTTC. The chain couples TRBV7-9 to TRBJ2-1; no clear D. The CDR3 is 13 residues long. The V and J ends lost 3 bases and 3 bases respectively, with 6 bases between them. Germline assignment: CDR1 SEHNR and CDR2 FQNEAQ (reference sequence).

The chain has TRBV3-1 (or the pseudogene TRBV3-2) and TRBJ2-6; 10 bases fit TRBD1. Germline CDR1 and CDR2: LGHDT and YNNKEL (reference sequence). The CDR3 is 18 residues long. V lost 3 bases and J lost 6; bases outside the gene matches: 11. In nucleotides, the CDR3 is TGTGCCAGCAGCCAGGGACAGGGGTTCAGCGGGTTGGCCAACGTCCTGACTTTC. Translating it yields CASSQGQGFSGLANVLTF.

The chain couples TRBV4-3 to TRBJ2-1; 9 nucleotides line up with TRBD1. The CDR3 contains 16 residues. CDR1 is LGHNA and CDR2 is YSLEER in the germline V gene. With 0 bases clipped from V and 7 bases from J, the junction kept 7 bases outside the gene matches. The DNA of the CDR3 is TGCGCCAGCAGCCAAGAGTACAGGGGGCACCGAAATGAGCAGTTCTTC. Translating gives CASSQEYRGHRNEQFF.

The rearrangement uses TRBV7-2 and TRBJ1-6, with D unresolved. This CDR3 spans 14 amino acids. The germline V gene has CDR1 SGHTA and CDR2 FQGNSA. V was pared by 7 bases and J by 7 bases, with 14 bases between. CDR3 nucleotides: TGTGCCAGCAACGCAGCCCAGGCGAATTCACCCCTCCACTTT. Translated: CASNAAQANSPLHF.

In its sample, this clone was seen once. The J gene is TRBJ2-3, the V gene TRBV24-1, with a possible D match to TRBD1 (6 bases). This CDR3 is 13 amino acids long. Germline CDR1 KGHDR, CDR2 SFDVKD. V dropped 7 bases and J dropped 0 bases, with 7 bases sitting between them. CDR3 sequence: CATRGGSTDTQYF. The DNA of the CDR3 is TGTGCCACCAGAGGGGGAAGCACAGATACGCAGTATTTT.

The J gene is TRBJ1-5, the V gene TRBV19; D is undetermined. CDR1 and CDR2 from the germline V gene are LNHDA and SQIVND (reference sequence). V shed 3 bases and J shed 6 bases, with 18 bases lying between them. This CDR3 has 16 amino acids. The CDR3 loop reads CASSIEGPRLGQPQHF. DNA for the CDR3: TGTGCCAGTAGTATCGAGGGCCCGAGATTGGGTCAGCCCCAGCATTTT. The full variable domain, completed using reference TRBV19 and TRBJ1-5, is DGGITQSPKYLFRKEGQNVTLSCEQNLNHDAMYWYRQDPGQGLRLIYYSQIVNDFQKGDIAEGYSVSREKKESFPLTVTSAQKNPTAFYLCASSIEGPRLGQPQHFGDGTRLSIL.